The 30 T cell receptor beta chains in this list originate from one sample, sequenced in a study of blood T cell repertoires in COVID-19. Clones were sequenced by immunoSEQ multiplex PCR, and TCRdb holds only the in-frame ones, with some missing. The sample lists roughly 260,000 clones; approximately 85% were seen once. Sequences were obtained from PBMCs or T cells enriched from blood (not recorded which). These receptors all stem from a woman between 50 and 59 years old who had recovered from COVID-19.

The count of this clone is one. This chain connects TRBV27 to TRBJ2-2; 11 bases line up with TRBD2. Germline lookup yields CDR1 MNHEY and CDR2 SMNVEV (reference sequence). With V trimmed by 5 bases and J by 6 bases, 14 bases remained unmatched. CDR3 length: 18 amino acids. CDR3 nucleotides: TGTGCCAGCAGTCCCCCCCCTAGCGGGGGGCTCTCGTCCGGGGAGCTGTTTTTT. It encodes CASSPPPSGGLSSGELFF.

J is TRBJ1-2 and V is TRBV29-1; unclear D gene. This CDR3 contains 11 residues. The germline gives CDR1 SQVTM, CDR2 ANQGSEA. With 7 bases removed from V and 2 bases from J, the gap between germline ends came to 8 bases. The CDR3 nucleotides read TGCAGCGGGGAGCTAAACTATGGCTACACCTTC. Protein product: CSGELNYGYTF.

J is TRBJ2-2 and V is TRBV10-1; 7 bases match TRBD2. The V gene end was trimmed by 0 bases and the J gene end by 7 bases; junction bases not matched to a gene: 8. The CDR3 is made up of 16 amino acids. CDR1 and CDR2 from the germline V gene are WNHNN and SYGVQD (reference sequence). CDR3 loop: CASSESMAGAVGELFF. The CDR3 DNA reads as TGCGCCAGCAGTGAGTCGATGGCGGGAGCTGTCGGGGAGCTGTTTTTT.

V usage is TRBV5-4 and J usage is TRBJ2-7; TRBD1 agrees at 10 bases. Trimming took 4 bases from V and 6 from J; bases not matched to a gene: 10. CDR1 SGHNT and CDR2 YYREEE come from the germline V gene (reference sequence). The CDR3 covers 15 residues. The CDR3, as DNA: TGTGCCAGCAGCGTAACGACAGGGGGCGAAGGCGAGCAGTACTTC. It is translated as CASSVTTGGEGEQYF.

CDR3 sequence (DNA): TGTGCCAGCAGCCAAACAGGGGGCGATCGGACCGGGGAGCTGTTTTTT. Encoded protein: CASSQTGGDRTGELFF. V is TRBV3-1 (or the pseudogene TRBV3-2) and J is TRBJ2-2; 9 bases line up with TRBD1. Germline V gene data show CDR1 as LGHDT and CDR2 as YNNKEL (reference sequence). Losses at the gene ends were 2 bases for V and 5 bases for J; bases not matched to a gene: 6. This CDR3 has 16 residues.

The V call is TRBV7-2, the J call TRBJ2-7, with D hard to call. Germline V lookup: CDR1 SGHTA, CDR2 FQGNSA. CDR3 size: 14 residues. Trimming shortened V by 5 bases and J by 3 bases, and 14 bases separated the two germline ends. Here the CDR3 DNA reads TGTGCCAGCAGCCCAAACCCCGGTGACTACGAGCAGTACTTC. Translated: CASSPNPGDYEQYF. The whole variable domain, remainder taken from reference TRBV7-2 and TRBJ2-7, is GAGVSQSPSNKVTEKGKDVELRCDPISGHTALYWYRQSLGQGLEFLIYFQGNSAPDKSGLPSDRFSAERTGGSVSTLTIQRTQQEDSAVYLCASSPNPGDYEQYFGPGTRLTVT.

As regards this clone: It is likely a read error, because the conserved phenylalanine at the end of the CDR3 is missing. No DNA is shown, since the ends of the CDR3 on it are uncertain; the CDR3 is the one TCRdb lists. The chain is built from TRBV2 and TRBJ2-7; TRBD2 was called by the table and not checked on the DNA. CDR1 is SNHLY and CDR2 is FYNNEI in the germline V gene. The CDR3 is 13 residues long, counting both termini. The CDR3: CASSEEGLGTTFT.

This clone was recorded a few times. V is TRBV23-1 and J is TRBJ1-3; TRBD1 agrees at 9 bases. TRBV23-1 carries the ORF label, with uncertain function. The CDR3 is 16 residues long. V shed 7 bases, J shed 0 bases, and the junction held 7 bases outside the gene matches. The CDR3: CASNRDRDTSGNTIYF. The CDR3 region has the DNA TGCGCCAGCAACCGGGACAGGGACACCTCTGGAAACACCATATATTTT.

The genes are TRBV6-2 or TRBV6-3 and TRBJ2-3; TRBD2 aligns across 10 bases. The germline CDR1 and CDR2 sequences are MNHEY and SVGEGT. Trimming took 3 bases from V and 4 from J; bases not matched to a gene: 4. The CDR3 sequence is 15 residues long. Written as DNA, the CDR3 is TGTGCCAGCAGTTATGGGCTAGCGGGGGCAGATACGCAGTATTTT. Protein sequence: CASSYGLAGADTQYF.

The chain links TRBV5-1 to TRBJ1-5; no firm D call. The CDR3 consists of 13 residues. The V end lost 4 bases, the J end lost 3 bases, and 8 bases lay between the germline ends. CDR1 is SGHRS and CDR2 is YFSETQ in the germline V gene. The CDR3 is CASSPSPNQPQHF. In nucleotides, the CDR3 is TGCGCCAGCAGCCCATCCCCCAATCAGCCCCAGCATTTT.

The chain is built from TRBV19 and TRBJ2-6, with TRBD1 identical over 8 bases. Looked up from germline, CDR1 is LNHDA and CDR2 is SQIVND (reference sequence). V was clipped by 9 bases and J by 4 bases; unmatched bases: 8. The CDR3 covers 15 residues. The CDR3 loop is CASSRTGLGANVLTF. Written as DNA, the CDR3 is TGTGCCAGCTCCCGGACAGGGCTCGGGGCCAACGTCCTGACTTTC.

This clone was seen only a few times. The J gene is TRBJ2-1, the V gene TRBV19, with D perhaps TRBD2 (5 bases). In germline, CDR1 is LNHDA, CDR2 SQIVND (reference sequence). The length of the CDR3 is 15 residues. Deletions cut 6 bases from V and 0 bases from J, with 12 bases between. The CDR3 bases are TGTGCCAGTAGGACTACCTCAAGCTCCTACAATGAGCAGTTCTTC. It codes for CASRTTSSSYNEQFF.

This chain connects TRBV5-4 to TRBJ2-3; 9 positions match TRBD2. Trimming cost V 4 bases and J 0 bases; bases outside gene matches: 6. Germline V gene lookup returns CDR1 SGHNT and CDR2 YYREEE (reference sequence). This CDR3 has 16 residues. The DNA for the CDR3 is TGTGCCAGCAGCCGCGGGCTAGCGGGAAGCACAGATACGCAGTATTTT. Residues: CASSRGLAGSTDTQYF.

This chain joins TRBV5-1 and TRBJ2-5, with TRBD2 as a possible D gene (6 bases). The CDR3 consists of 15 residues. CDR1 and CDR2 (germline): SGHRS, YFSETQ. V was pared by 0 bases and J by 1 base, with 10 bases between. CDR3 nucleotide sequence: TGCGCCAGCAGCTTGGGGGGTAGCGGCCAAGAGACCCAGTACTTC. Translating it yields CASSLGGSGQETQYF.

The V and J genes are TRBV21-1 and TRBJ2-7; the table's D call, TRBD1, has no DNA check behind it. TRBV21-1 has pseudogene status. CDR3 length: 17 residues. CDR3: CASSIRGRDRFSYEQYF. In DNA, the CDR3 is TGTGCCAGCAGCATTAGGGGACGCGACAGGTTCTCCTACGAGCAGTACTTC.

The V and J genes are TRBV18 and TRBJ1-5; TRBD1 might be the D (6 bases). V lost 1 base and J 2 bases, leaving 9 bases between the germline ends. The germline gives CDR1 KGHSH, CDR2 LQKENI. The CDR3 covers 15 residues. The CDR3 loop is CASSPQSGGNQPQHF. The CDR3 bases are TGTGCCAGCTCACCACAATCAGGGGGCAATCAGCCCCAGCATTTT.

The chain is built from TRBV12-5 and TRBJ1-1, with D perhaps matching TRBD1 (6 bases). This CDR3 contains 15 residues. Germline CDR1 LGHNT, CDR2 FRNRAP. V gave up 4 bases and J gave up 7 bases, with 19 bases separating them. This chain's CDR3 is CASGSMNREWDEAFF. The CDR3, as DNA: TGTGCTAGTGGTTCAATGAACAGGGAGTGGGATGAAGCTTTCTTT.

The CDR3 reads CASAGGRSSYNEQFF. In nucleotides, the CDR3 is TGTGCCAGCGCGGGGGGTAGGAGCTCCTACAATGAGCAGTTCTTC. V gene TRBV7-9 combines with J gene TRBJ2-1; TRBD2 matches at 8 bases. V lost 8 bases, J lost 0 bases, and 6 bases stayed unmatched. This CDR3 has 15 residues. The germline gives CDR1 SEHNR, CDR2 FQNEAQ (reference sequence).

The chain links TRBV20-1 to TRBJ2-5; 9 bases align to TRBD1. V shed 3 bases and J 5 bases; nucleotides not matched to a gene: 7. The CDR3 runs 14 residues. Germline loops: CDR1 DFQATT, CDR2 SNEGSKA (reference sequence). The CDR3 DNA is TGCAGTGCTAGTGAGACAGGGGGACGGGAGACCCAGTACTTC. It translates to CSASETGGRETQYF.

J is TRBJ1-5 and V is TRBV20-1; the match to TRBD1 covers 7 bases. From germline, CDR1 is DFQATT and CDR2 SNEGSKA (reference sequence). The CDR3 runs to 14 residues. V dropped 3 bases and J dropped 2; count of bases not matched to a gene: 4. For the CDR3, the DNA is TGCAGTGCTAGTCACAGGGGCGGCAATCAGCCCCAGCATTTT. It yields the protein CSASHRGGNQPQHF.

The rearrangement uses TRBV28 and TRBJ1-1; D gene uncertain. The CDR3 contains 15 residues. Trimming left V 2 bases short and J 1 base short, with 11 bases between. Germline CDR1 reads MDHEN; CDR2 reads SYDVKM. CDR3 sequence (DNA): TGTGCCAGCAGTTTACTCCGAGCGGCGAACACTGAAGCTTTCTTT. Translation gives CASSLLRAANTEAFF.

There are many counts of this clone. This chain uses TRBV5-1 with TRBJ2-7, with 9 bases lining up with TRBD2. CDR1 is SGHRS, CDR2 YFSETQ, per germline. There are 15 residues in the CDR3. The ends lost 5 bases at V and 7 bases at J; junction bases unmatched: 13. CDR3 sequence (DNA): TGCGCCAGCAGTTTAACGGGACTAGCAGCCTTGGAGCAGTACTTC. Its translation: CASSLTGLAALEQYF.

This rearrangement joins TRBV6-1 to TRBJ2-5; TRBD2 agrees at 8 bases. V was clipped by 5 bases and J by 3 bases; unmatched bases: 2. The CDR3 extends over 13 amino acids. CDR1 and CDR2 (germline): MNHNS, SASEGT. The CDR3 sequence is CASSSGGEETQYF. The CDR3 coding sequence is TGTGCCAGCAGTAGCGGGGGAGAAGAGACCCAGTACTTC.

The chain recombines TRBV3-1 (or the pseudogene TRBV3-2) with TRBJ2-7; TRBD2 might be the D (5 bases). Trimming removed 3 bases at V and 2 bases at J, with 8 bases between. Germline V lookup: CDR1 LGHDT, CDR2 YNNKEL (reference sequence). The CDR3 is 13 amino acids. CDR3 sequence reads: CASSHRGTYEQYF. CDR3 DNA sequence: TGTGCCAGCAGCCACCGGGGAACCTACGAGCAGTACTTC.

CDR3 sequence: CASSLELNEQFF. The CDR3 coding sequence is TGTGCCAGCAGCTTAGAACTCAATGAGCAGTTCTTC. The rearrangement links TRBV7-9 to TRBJ2-1, with unresolved D. The CDR3 spans 12 residues. The germline V and J ends were trimmed by 1 base and 6 bases, with 4 bases remaining between them. CDR1 SEHNR and CDR2 FQNEAQ come from the germline V gene (reference sequence). Together with reference TRBV7-9 and TRBJ2-1, the CDR3 gives the full variable domain: DTGVSQNPRHKITKRGQNVTFRCDPISEHNRLYWYRQTLGQGPEFLTYFQNEAQLEKSRLLSDRFSAERPKGSFSTLEIQRTEQGDSAMYLCASSLELNEQFFGPGTRLTVL.

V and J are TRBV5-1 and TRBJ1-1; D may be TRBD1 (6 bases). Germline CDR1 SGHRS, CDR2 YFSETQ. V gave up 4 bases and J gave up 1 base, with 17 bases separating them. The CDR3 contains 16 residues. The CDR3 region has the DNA TGCGCCAGCAGCCGACCAGGGGCAGGGCGGAACACTGAAGCTTTCTTT. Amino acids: CASSRPGAGRNTEAFF. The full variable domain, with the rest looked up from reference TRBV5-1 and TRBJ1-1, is KAGVTQTPRYLIKTRGQQVTLSCSPISGHRSVSWYQQTPGQGLQFLFEYFSETQRNKGNFPGRFSGRQFSNSRSEMNVSTLELGDSALYLCASSRPGAGRNTEAFFGQGTRLTVV.

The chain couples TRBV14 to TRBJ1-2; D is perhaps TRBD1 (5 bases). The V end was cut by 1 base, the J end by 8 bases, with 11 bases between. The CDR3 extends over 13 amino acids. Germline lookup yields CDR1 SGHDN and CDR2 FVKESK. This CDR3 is CASSQAGDRGYTF. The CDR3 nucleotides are TGTGCCAGCAGCCAAGCGGGGGATCGAGGCTACACCTTC.

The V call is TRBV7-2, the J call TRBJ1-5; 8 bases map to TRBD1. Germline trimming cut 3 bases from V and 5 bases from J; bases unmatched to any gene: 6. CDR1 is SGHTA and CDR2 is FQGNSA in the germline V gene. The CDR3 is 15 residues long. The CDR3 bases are TGTGCCAGCAGCTTTGGACAGGGAGAATATCAGCCCCAGCATTTT. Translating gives CASSFGQGEYQPQHF.

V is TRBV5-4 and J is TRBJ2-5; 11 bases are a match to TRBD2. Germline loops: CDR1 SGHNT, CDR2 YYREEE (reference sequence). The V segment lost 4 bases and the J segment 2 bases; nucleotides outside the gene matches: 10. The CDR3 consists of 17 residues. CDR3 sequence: CASSPGGTSGLQETQYF. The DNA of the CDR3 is TGTGCCAGCAGCCCGGGAGGGACTAGCGGACTACAAGAGACCCAGTACTTC.

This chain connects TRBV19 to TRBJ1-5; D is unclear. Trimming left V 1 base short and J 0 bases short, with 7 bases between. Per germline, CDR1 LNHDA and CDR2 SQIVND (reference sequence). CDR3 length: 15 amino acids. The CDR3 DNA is TGTGCCAGTAGTATAGCCCAGTATAGCAATCAGCCCCAGCATTTT. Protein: CASSIAQYSNQPQHF. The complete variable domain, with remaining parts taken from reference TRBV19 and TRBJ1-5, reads DGGITQSPKYLFRKEGQNVTLSCEQNLNHDAMYWYRQDPGQGLRLIYYSQIVNDFQKGDIAEGYSVSREKKESFPLTVTSAQKNPTAFYLCASSIAQYSNQPQHFGDGTRLSIL.